This T cell receptor (beta chain) was identified during a study of cytomegalovirus exposure and HLA in healthy donors. Germline V CDR1 and CDR2: SGHTA, FQGNSA. The CDR3 has 15 amino acids. Trimming at V came to 4 bases and at J to 4 bases, leaving 7 bases not matched to a gene. 60 Vbeta and 13 Jbeta primers were used in PCR. Only in-frame clones appear in the TCRdb table, and some are missing; sequencing was by immunoSEQ multiplex PCR. The table shows approximately 200,000 clones, with around 85% occurring only once. The sequenced sample was PBMCs. This chain joins TRBV7-2 and TRBJ2-7, with TRBD2 identical over 10 bases. The sequence came from a woman in her forties or fifties in good health and CMV-seronegative. CDR3 sequence: CASSSLAGELYEQYF. The CDR3 region has the DNA TGTGCCAGCAGCTCCCTAGCGGGAGAATTGTACGAGCAGTACTTC.